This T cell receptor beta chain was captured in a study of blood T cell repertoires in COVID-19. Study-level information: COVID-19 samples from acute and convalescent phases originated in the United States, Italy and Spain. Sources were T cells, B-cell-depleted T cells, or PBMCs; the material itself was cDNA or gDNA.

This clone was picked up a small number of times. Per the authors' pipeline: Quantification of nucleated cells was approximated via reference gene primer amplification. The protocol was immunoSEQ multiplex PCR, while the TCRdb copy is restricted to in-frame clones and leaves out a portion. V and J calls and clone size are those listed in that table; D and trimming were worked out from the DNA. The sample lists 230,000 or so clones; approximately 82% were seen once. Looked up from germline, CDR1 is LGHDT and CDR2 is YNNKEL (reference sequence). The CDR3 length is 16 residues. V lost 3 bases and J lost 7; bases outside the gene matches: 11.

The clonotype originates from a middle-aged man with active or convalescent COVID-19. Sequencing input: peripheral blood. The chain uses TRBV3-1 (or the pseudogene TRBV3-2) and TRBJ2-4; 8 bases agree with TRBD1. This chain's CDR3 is CASSQPDRGGGNIQYF. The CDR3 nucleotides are TGTGCCAGCAGCCAGCCAGACAGGGGAGGAGGGAACATTCAGTACTTC.